This T cell receptor beta chain was sequenced during a study of cytomegalovirus exposure and HLA in healthy donors (TCRdb year 2017). At the level of the whole study: In an earlier analysis of 450 to 750 of the donors, roughly 300 Gb of sequence data and approximately 100 million unique TCR beta sequences from about 190 million T cells were reported. In the later analysis, no new phenotypic data were used to find candidate immune exposures; instead, reliance was placed on TCR beta sequences and their occurrence across donors. Roughly 300 gigabases of sequencing data and approximately 92 million unique TCR sequences made up an early release that covered about 640 HLA-typed donors. Typing coverage differed by locus: A, B, C, DRB1 and DQB1 were typed in roughly 620-630 donors, DQA1 in 500 to 550, DPA1 in approximately 600, and DPB1 in approximately 450. Along with the approximately 670-subject first cohort, a separate validation cohort of over 90 different subjects was used. In an earlier analysis of a few hundred of the donors, high-throughput TCR beta sequencing was used to judge whether each TCR beta V gene segment behaved as functional or pseudogenic. About five DR-DQ haplotypes were treated as single units for association and clustering because of strong linkage in the cohort. Class I and class II HLA loci were covered by the typing at four-digit resolution. Among almost 400 genotyped donors of the cohort, an average of approximately 240,000 unique TCR beta nucleotide sequences were sequenced per donor, roughly a sixth of them non-productive. Every repertoire in the discovery cohort had been generated on one and the same sequencing platform. The study was designed to test whether signatures of past pathogen exposure could be identified by cataloging public T cell receptors. Alongside the repertoire data, information on donor age, sex, ethnicity and CMV serostatus was compiled. Among the roughly 390 genotyped donors, around 79% belonged to the genetic ancestry cluster associated with self-reported Caucasian donors. To predict cytomegalovirus infection status, the study brought together high-throughput TCR immunosequencing, statistical association of individual TCRs with disease status, and machine learning. In a later analysis, previously published TCR beta repertoires from 500 to 750 donors were re-analyzed and high-resolution HLA genotyping was added so that TCR occurrence patterns could be studied. The study used immunosequencing to profile the T cell repertoires of some 600 subjects and linked those repertoires to cytomegalovirus serostatus. In a later genetic analysis, genome-wide SNP genotypes for 398 of the 666 donors were used, and that subset was treated as a discovery cohort. Broader findings and caveats from the paper: Presence/absence analyses assumed roughly uniform sequencing depth across donors, an assumption that may not hold. Correlated functional status among segregating V segments might reflect linkage disequilibrium, but an unknown experimental factor could not be ruled out. According to a later analysis, parvovirus B19, influenza, CMV and Epstein-Barr virus appeared linked to several top co-occurrence clusters. In a later analysis, HLA-associated TCR beta chains were found to be more clonally expanded and to have lower generation probabilities than equally common non-associated chains. In a later analysis, most CMV-associated TCR beta chains were found to appear HLA-restricted, with HLA associations seemingly driven largely by CMV exposure. At a false discovery rate of 0.05, a later analysis linked about 17,000 TCR beta sequences to specific HLA alleles. A further reported finding was that TCR beta sequences accurately predicted the HLA-A and HLA-B alleles for most subjects in the first cohort. The classifier was reported to diagnose cytomegalovirus status with high specificity and sensitivity in both the original and validation cohorts. In an earlier analysis of roughly 500 of the donors, most TCR beta V segments appeared in productive rearrangements about 87% or about 30% of the time, broadly matching IMGT annotations. Some IMGT-functional V segments, including TRBV6-2 and TRBV6-3, could not be told apart with the 87-base-pair reads, so those segments were excluded. The cohort was sequenced for TCR beta chains only, and without alpha or paired-chain data the features that could be detected were limited. The authors suggested that the approach could potentially be generalized to other disease states and immunological phenotypes. A few of the identified cytomegalovirus-associated TCR beta chains were confirmed in vitro to be specific for cytomegalovirus antigens. The earlier analysis of some 540 of the donors excluded some 15 rarely observed V segments, including chromosome 9 orphons, because counts were too low. A later analysis found that TCR association rates varied across HLA loci, with DRB1 alleles showing the most associated TCRs and HLA-C alleles the fewest. The study listed over 150 TCR beta chains as associated with cytomegalovirus. Strong co-occurrence of HLA alleles, especially DR and DQ, made assigning TCR associations to individual alleles difficult. HLA typing was unavailable for some donors at each locus, so association tests used only the typed subset. Most TCR sequences were seen in very few donors, while some public TCRs were found in many individuals. A cluster of highly shared sequence variants was judged likely to represent a technical artifact of the sequencing pipeline. CMV serostatus was the only immune exposure information available for the cohort. In a later genetic analysis, a missense DCLRE1C variant was associated with V-gene and J-gene trimming of TCR beta chains, and the association was replicated in an independent cohort. Compared with the approximately 670-donor mean, donors in an Asian-associated ancestry cluster had fewer N-insertions in productive TCRs, according to a later genetic analysis.

The cohort was made up of under 800 healthy bone marrow donors. At the time of sampling, every cohort member was nominally healthy, though immune exposures that went unrecorded were likely present. The donor tested CMV seropositive and was one of the 289 seropositive cohort members. A peripheral blood sample was provided by each donor, and peripheral blood mononuclear cells were used for TCR beta sequencing. The Qiagen DNeasy Blood Extraction Kit was used to extract genomic DNA from the blood cell samples. To note about this clone: The antigen it binds to is not known.

Libraries were built with the immunoSEQ multiplex PCR assay. For the multiplex PCR, a mixture combining 60 forward primers for TCR Vbeta segments and 13 reverse primers for TCR Jbeta segments was used. A multiplex PCR assay on genomic DNA amplified the CDR3 region of rearranged TCR beta genes. The Illumina HiSeq System was used to sequence the amplified TCR beta libraries as 87-base-pair reads. Per the original workflow: A later analysis counted about 82 million unique TCR beta chains across the 550 to 800 repertoires, and roughly 11 million of these chains were shared by at least two donors. To remove PCR and sequencing errors, raw reads were error-corrected and collapsed into unique sequences using a nearest-neighbor algorithm that merged closely related sequences. CDR3 sequences were aligned to IMGT reference sequences to assign V, D and J gene segments. For a sequence to be retained, at least a six-nucleotide match to both a V gene segment and a J gene segment was required. Rearrangements were called productive when the CDR3 lacked stop codons and stayed in frame with V and J; all others were non-productive. Following IMGT convention, CDR3 was defined as the stretch from the second conserved V-encoded cysteine to the conserved J-encoded phenylalanine. In an earlier analysis of more than 550 of the donors, sequences lacking an unambiguous match to a single V gene segment were excluded. In an earlier analysis of roughly 600 of the donors, a V segment was called functional when productive rearrangements were above 56.7%, and segregating when the standard deviation between donors exceeded 5%. To diagnose cytomegalovirus status from the catalog of TCR beta chain sequences, a statistical classification framework was built. In a later analysis, V and J genes were assigned by comparing TCR nucleotide sequences against IMGT/GENE-DB human TR gene sequences. In a later analysis, CDR3 sequences and most-parsimonious VDJ recombination scenarios were assigned using the TCRdist pipeline. A later analysis defined each TCR beta chain by its CDR3 amino acid sequence plus V-gene family, and excluded reads lacking a unique V-gene family. As a way to deal with suspected cross-contamination and a sequencing artifact, a later analysis dropped roughly 620 nucleotide sequences that were highly shared and had low generation probability. In a later analysis, a clonal expansion index was calculated for each public chain from normalized within-repertoire ranks of inferred template counts. A later analysis computed generation probabilities with a VDJ recombination model fitted to out-of-frame rearrangements, and checked the results against IGoR. A later analysis scored TCR-TCR, TCR-HLA and TCR-CMV co-occurrence with hypergeometric tests, applying a repertoire-size bias correction to TCR pairs. To estimate false discovery rates, a later analysis permuted the HLA or CMV assignments 20 times. In a later analysis, co-occurring TCRs were grouped with DBSCAN, and TCRdist sequence similarity was added when clustering was performed within HLA-allele-positive subsets. Repertoires with fewer than 30,000 or more than 120,000 public chains were left out of co-occurrence clustering, as were about five repertoires with anomalous nucleotide sharing. TCRdb took over this immuneACCESS table, retaining in-frame rearrangements with V and J assigned. Such tables are incomplete; in checked studies, under half of the missing clones stem from an unresolved V gene, and the remainder is unexplained. That table furnishes V, J and clone size, whereas the DNA furnished D and trimming. The table held for this sample gives 56,000 or so clones. The ten top clones hold 25% to 30% of the sample.

The germline V gene (reference sequence) provides CDR1 SEHNR and CDR2 FQNEAQ. Ends trimmed: V by 1 base, J by 5 bases; bases unmatched to a gene: 7. Counted from cysteine to phenylalanine, this CDR3 has 15 amino acids. Just the 45-base CDR3 DNA is kept, in frame starting at base 1. The sequencing input was PBMCs. The receptor's source is a man aged 40-49 years in good health and CMV-seropositive. The rearranged segments are TRBV7-9 and TRBJ1-2; TRBD1 fits 7 bases in the junction. The CDR3 protein: CASSLEGAGIYGYTF. The nucleotide sequence is given as TGTGCCAGCAGCTTAGAGGGGGCAGGGATATATGGCTACACCTTC.